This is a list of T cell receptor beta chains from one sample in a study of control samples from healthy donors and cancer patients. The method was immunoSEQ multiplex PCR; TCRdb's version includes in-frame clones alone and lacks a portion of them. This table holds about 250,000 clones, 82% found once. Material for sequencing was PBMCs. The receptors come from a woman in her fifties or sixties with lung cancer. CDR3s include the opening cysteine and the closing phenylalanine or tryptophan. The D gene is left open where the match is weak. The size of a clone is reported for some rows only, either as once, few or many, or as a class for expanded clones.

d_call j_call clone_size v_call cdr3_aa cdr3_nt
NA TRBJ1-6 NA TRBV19 CASTPDWSWDSPLHF TGTGCCAGTACCCCGGACTGGAGTTGGGATTCACCCCTCCACTTT
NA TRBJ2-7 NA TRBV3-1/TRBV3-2 CASSPLIGASSYEQYF TGTGCCAGCAGCCCTCTTATCGGGGCTAGCTCCTACGAGCAGTACTTC
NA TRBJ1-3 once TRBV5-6 CASSLVRDSGNTIYF TGTGCCAGCAGCTTGGTCAGGGACTCTGGAAACACCATATATTTT
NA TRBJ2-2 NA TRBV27 CASRAGPVTGELFF TGTGCCAGCAGGGCGGGGCCGGTCACCGGGGAGCTGTTTTTT
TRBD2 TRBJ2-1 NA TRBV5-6 CASSLVSPGGGYNEQFF TGTGCCAGCAGCTTGGTGTCCCCCGGGGGGGGTTACAATGAGCAGTTCTTC
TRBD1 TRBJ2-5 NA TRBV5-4 CASSVTGTGPETQYF TGTGCCAGCAGCGTAACCGGGACAGGGCCAGAGACCCAGTACTTC
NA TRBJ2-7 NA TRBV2 CASASTGDYEQYF TGTGCCAGCGCCTCGACAGGAGACTACGAGCAGTACTTC
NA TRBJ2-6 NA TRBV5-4 CASSFQHSGANVLTF TGTGCCAGCAGCTTTCAGCACTCTGGGGCCAACGTCCTGACTTTC
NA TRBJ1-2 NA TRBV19 CASSLGQYGYTF TGTGCCAGTAGCCTAGGACAGTATGGCTACACCTTC
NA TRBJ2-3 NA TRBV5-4 CASSFRASGTDTQYF TGTGCCAGCAGTTTCCGGGCATCCGGGACAGATACGCAGTATTTT
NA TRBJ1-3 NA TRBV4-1 CASSQLQGNTIYF TGCGCCAGCAGCCAGTTACAGGGTAACACCATATATTTT
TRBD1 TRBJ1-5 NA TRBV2 CASSDTGGLQPQHF TGTGCCAGCAGTGATACAGGGGGCCTTCAGCCCCAGCATTTT
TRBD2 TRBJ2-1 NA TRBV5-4 CASSLAGAREQFF TGTGCCAGCAGCTTAGCGGGGGCGAGGGAGCAGTTCTTC
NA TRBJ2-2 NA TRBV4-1 CASSQGGDGDREGTGELFF TGCGCCAGTAGCCAAGGAGGGGATGGAGACAGGGAGGGTACCGGGGAGCTGTTTTTT
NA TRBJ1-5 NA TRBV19 CASSLGNQPQHF TGTGCCAGTAGTCTTGGCAATCAGCCCCAGCATTTT
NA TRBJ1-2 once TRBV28 CASSSIDSRYGYTF TGTGCCAGCAGTTCAATCGACAGCCGCTATGGCTACACCTTC
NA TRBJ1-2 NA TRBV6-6 CASSYDRSEGYTF TGTGCCAGCAGTTACGACCGTAGCGAGGGCTACACCTTC
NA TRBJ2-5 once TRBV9 CASSVGVAGETQYF TGTGCCAGCAGCGTAGGGGTAGCAGGGGAGACCCAGTACTTC
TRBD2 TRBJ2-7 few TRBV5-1 CASSLDLAGDEQYF TGCGCCAGCAGCTTGGACCTAGCGGGGGACGAGCAGTACTTC
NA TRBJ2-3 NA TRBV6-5 CASTTRADTQYF TGTGCCAGCACCACGAGGGCAGATACGCAGTATTTT
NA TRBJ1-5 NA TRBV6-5 CASTGKGDQPQHF TGTGCCAGCACAGGGAAGGGGGATCAGCCCCAGCATTTT
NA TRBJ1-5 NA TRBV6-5 CASSFRLEPQHF TGTGCCAGCAGTTTTAGACTAGAGCCCCAGCATTTT
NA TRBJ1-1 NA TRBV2 CASSDPVMRGNTEAFF TGTGCCAGCAGTGACCCCGTGATGAGGGGAAACACTGAAGCTTTCTTT
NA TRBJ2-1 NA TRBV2 CASGIYNEQFF TGTGCCAGCGGAATATACAATGAGCAGTTCTTC
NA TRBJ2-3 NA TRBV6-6 CASTQAGDTQYF TGTGCCAGCACTCAGGCCGGGGATACGCAGTATTTT
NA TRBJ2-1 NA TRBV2 CASADITSTNEQFF TGTGCCAGCGCTGACATCACGTCTACGAATGAGCAGTTCTTC
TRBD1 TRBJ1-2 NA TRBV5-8 CASSLRDRQHSGGYTF TGTGCCAGCAGTCTACGGGACAGACAACATAGTGGTGGCTACACCTTC
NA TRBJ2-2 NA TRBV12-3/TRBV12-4 CASSLNTGELFF TGTGCCAGCAGCCTCAACACCGGGGAGCTGTTTTTT
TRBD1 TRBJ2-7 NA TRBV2 CASSVYRGDYEQYF TGTGCCAGCAGTGTTTACAGGGGGGACTACGAGCAGTACTTC
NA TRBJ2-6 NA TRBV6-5 CASWRSGANVLTF TGTGCCAGTTGGCGCTCTGGGGCCAACGTCCTGACTTTC
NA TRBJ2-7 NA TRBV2 CASGPEQLYEQYF TGTGCCTCCGGTCCGGAGCAGCTATACGAGCAGTACTTC
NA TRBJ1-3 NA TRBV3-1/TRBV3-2 CASSQGGAISGNTIYF TGTGCCAGCAGCCAAGGGGGGGCGATCTCTGGAAACACCATATATTTT
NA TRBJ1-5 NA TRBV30 CAWSSILGDQPQHF TGTGCCTGGAGTTCGATCCTTGGGGATCAGCCCCAGCATTTT
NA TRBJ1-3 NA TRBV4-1 CASSPPGLSGNTIYF TGCGCCAGCAGCCCCCCCGGGCTTTCAGGAAACACCATATATTTT
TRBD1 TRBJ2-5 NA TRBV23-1 CASKDRGRNQETQYF TGCGCCAGCAAAGACAGGGGGCGCAATCAAGAGACCCAGTACTTC
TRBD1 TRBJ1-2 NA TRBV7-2 CASSTGTDWSGYTF TGTGCCAGCAGCACCGGGACAGATTGGTCTGGCTACACCTTC
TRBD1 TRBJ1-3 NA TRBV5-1 CASSGGTGLTAGNTIYF TGCGCCAGCAGCGGTGGGACAGGACTAACTGCTGGAAACACCATATATTTT
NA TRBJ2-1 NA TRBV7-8 CASVTGGASSYNEQFF TGTGCCAGCGTCACGGGGGGCGCAAGCTCCTACAATGAGCAGTTCTTC
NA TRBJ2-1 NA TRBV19 CASSPLRGEQFF TGTGCCAGTAGTCCCTTGAGGGGTGAGCAGTTCTTC
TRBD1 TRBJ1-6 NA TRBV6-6 CASTATGGGSPLHF TGTGCCAGCACCGCGACAGGGGGAGGTTCACCCCTCCACTTT
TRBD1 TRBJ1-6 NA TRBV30 CAWSVGTDYNSPLHF TGTGCCTGGAGTGTCGGGACAGACTATAATTCACCCCTCCACTTT
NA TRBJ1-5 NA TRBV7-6 CASSLTALSNQPQHF TGTGCCAGCAGCTTGACAGCTCTTAGCAATCAGCCCCAGCATTTT
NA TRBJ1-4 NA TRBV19 CASNPTGANEKLFF TGTGCCAGTAATCCGACAGGCGCGAATGAAAAACTGTTTTTT
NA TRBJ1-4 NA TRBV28 CASISLDSTEKLFF TGTGCCAGCATTTCGTTGGACAGTACGGAAAAACTGTTTTTT
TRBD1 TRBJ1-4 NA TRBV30 CAWTGQGNEKLFF TGTGCCTGGACTGGACAGGGGAATGAAAAACTGTTTTTT
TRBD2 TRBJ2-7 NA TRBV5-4 CASSPAGTSDLLLSYF TGTGCCAGCAGCCCGGCCGGGACTAGCGACCTTTTGTTGTCGTACTTC
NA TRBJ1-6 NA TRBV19 CASGGAGVVESPLHF TGTGCCAGCGGTGGGGCAGGGGTTGTGGAATCACCCCTCCACTTT
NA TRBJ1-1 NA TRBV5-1 CASSLLQVGTEAFF TGCGCCAGCAGCTTGCTGCAGGTAGGGACTGAAGCTTTCTTT
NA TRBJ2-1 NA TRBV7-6 CASSLGLGFSRDEQFF TGTGCCAGCAGCTTGGGATTGGGGTTTAGTCGGGATGAGCAGTTCTTC
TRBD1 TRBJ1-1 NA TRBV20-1 CSASGPGGATEAFF TGCAGTGCTAGTGGACCAGGGGGGGCCACTGAAGCTTTCTTT
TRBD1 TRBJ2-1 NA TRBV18 CASSPSGQGSYNEQFF TGTGCCAGCTCACCGAGCGGACAGGGTTCCTACAATGAGCAGTTCTTC
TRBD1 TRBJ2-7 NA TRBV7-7 CASSLLSGQGYEQYF TGTGCTAGCAGCTTATTGTCGGGACAGGGTTACGAGCAGTACTTC
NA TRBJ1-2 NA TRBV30 CAWGNGYTF TGTGCCTGGGGAAATGGCTACACCTTC
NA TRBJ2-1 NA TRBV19 CASSTRNSGYNEQFF TGTGCCAGTAGTACCCGAAATAGCGGATACAATGAGCAGTTCTTC
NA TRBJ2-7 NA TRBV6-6 CASSKPATGGYEQYF TGTGCCAGCAGTAAACCGGCCACCGGGGGATACGAGCAGTACTTC
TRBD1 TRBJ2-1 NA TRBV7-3 CASSATGEEQFF TGTGCCAGCAGCGCCACAGGGGAAGAGCAGTTCTTC
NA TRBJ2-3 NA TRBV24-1 CATSDFKHTQYF TGTGCCACCAGTGATTTCAAACATACGCAGTATTTT
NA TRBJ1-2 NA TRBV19 CAARAGTDYGYTF TGTGCCGCCAGGGCGGGTACGGACTATGGCTACACCTTC
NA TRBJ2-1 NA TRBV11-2 CASSLQPRGGNEQFF TGTGCCAGCAGCTTACAGCCCAGGGGTGGCAATGAGCAGTTCTTC